The 2 T cell receptor beta chains reported below all come from one sample, sequenced in a study of shared clonotypes between healthy human individuals. The repertoire was sequenced with immunoSEQ multiplex PCR; TCRdb's copy has only in-frame clones and lacks some. The top ten hold approximately 1.3% of the sample, which has 950,000 to 1,100,000 clones, roughly 80% seen once. The material sequenced was memory CD4+ T cells sorted from blood. Subset: CD45RA-negative fraction. The source is a man between 18 and 29 years old in good health.

The chain employs TRBV7-6 and TRBJ2-2; D gene ambiguous. The germline CDR1 and CDR2 sequences are SGHVS and FNYEAQ. The V end lost 7 bases, the J end lost 4 bases, and 16 bases lay between the germline ends. The CDR3 contains 15 residues. The CDR3 sequence: CASTLEVHSTGELFF. In DNA, the CDR3 is TGTGCCAGCACCCTGGAAGTCCACTCCACCGGGGAGCTGTTTTTT.

This rearrangement joins TRBV7-2 to TRBJ2-1, with D unclear. This CDR3 is built from 14 residues. Trimming removed 4 bases at V and 7 bases at J, with 14 bases between. CDR1 is SGHTA, CDR2 FQGNSA, per germline. The CDR3 DNA is TGTGCCAGCAGCTCCTACAAGTCTAGGAATGAGCAGTTCTTC. Translation gives CASSSYKSRNEQFF.